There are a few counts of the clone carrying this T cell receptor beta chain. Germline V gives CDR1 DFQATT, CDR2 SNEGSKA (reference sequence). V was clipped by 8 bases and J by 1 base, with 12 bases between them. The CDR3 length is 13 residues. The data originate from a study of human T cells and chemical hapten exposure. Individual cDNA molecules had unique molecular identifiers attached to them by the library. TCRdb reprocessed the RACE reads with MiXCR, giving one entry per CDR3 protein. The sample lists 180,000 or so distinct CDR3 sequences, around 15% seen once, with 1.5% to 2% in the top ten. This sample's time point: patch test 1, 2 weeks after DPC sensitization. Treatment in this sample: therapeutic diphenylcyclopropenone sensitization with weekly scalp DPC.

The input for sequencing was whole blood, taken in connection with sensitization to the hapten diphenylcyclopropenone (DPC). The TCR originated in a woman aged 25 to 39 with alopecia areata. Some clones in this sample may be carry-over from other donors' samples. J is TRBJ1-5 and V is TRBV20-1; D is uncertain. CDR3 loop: CSTEGQSNQPQHF. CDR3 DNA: TGCAGTACTGAGGGTCAGAGCAATCAGCCCCAGCATTTT.